This T cell receptor beta chain was retrieved from a study of radiation and T cells in renal cell carcinoma. Clones were sequenced by immunoSEQ multiplex PCR, and TCRdb holds only the in-frame ones, with some missing. Among 50,000 to 70,000 clones listed, 70% to 80% were seen once. V lost 8 bases, J lost 0 bases, and 6 bases stayed unmatched. This CDR3 is built from 14 residues. Per the germline V gene, CDR1 is WSHSY and CDR2 is SAAADI. Time point noted: blood 4 weeks post-SBRT, at nephrectomy. This sample's treatment: 15 Gy SBRT to primary tumor, nephrectomy 4 weeks later. Nephrectomy followed 15 Gy stereotactic body radiation by 4 weeks. Serial blood draws occurred at baseline and 2 and 4 weeks post-SBRT. Study-wide results and limits: In blood, top tumor clones expanded by 2 weeks, shrinking by 4. Without pretreatment biopsies, baseline tumor clonotype presence was undetermined.

On this clone itself: Its antigen is as yet unknown.

This chain joins TRBV10-2 and TRBJ2-5; 7 bases line up with TRBD2. This sequence was found in a man between 60 and 70 years old with renal cell carcinoma. The specimen comprised blood, sampled from a patient whose treatment included radiotherapy and nephrectomy. Written as DNA, the CDR3 is TGCGCCAGCCGGTCTAGCGGCCACCAAGAGACCCAGTACTTC. This codes for CASRSSGHQETQYF.